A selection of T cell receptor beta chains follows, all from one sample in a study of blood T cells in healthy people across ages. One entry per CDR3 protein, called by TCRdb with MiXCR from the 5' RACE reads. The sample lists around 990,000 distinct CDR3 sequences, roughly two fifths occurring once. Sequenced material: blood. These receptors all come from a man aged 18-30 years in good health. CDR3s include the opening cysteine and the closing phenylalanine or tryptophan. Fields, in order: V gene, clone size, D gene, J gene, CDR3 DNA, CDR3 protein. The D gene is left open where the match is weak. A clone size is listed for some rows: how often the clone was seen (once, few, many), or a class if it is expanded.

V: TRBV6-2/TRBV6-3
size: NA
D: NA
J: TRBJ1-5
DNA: TGTGCCAGCAGTTACTCGAGTCAGGCCGATCAGCCCCAGCATTTT
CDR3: CASSYSSQADQPQHF

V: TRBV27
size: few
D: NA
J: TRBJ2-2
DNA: TGTGCCACCACAACCTTTAACACCGGGGAGCTGTTTTTT
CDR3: CATTTFNTGELFF

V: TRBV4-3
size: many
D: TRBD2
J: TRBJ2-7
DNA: TGCGCCAGCAGCCAACGCCTGACTAGCGGGGTCCCTTCCTACGAGCAGTACTTC
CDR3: CASSQRLTSGVPSYEQYF

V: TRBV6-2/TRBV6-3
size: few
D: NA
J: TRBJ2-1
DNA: TGTGCCAGCAGTTACTCGGGGGGGGGCACCAATGAGCAGTTCTTC
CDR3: CASSYSGGGTNEQFF

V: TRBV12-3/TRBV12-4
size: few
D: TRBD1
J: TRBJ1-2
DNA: TGTGCCAGCAGTTTAGATGGGGACAGCCACTATGGCTACACCTTC
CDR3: CASSLDGDSHYGYTF

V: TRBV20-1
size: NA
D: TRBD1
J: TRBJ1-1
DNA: TGCAGTGCTAGTAGCGGGACAGCCACCATGAACACTGAAGCTTTCTTT
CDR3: CSASSGTATMNTEAFF

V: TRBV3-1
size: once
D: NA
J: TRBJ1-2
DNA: TGTGCCAGCAGCCCGACCTTCCGGACAGCGAAGAACGGCTACACCTTC
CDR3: CASSPTFRTAKNGYTF

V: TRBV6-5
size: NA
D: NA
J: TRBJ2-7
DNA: TGTGCCAGCAGTTACGGCATTAGCTCCTACGAGCAGTACTTC
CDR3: CASSYGISSYEQYF

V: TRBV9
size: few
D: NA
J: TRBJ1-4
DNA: TGTGCCAGCAGCGTAGAGGGCAGGTCCAATGAAAAACTGTTTTTT
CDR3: CASSVEGRSNEKLFF

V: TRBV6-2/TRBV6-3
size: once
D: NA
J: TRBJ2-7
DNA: TGTACCAGCAGCCGCCCTAGCAACGAGCAGTACTTC
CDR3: CTSSRPSNEQYF

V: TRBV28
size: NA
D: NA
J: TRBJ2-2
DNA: TGTGCCAGCAGTTTAAGGTTCGGATCGGGGAACACCGGGGAGCTGTTTTTT
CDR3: CASSLRFGSGNTGELFF

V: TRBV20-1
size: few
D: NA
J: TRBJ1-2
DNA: TGCAGTGCTAGCCCCCGCCTTAGAAACTATGGCTACACCTTC
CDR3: CSASPRLRNYGYTF

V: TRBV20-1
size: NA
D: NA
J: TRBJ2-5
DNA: TGCAGTGCTAGAGGGATTCGAAACCCCGGGGTGGAGACCCAGTACTTC
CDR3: CSARGIRNPGVETQYF

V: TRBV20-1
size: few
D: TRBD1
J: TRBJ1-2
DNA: TGCAGTGCTAGAGAACGGACAGGGGCCAACTATGGCTACACCTTC
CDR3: CSARERTGANYGYTF

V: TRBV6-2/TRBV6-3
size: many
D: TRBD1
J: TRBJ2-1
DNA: TGTGCCAGCAGTTACTCGACAGGGGATGAGCAGTTCTTC
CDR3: CASSYSTGDEQFF

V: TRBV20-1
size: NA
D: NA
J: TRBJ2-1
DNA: TGCAGTGCCACCCAGGAGCTCTCCTACAATGAGCAGTTCTTC
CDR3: CSATQELSYNEQFF

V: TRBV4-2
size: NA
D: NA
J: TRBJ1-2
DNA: TGTGCCGGCAGCCAAGAAAGGGGGAACGGCTACACCTTC
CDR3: CAGSQERGNGYTF

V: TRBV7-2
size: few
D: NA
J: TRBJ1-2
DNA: TGTGCCAGCAGCTGGGACATAGCTAACTATGGCTACACCTTC
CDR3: CASSWDIANYGYTF

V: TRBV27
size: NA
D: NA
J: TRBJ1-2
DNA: TGTGCCAGCAGTGTATCGCGGCAGTCCTATGGCTACACCTTC
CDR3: CASSVSRQSYGYTF

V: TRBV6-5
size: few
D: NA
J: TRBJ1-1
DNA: TGTGCCAGCAGTTACATAGGACAGATGAACACTGAAGCTTTCTTT
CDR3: CASSYIGQMNTEAFF

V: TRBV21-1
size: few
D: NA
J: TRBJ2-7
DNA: TGTGCCAGCAGCAAAGGGGGCCTTGAGTGGGTCTACGAGCAGTACTTC
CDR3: CASSKGGLEWVYEQYF

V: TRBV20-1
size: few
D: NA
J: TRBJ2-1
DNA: TGCAGTGCCAGTCCCTCTAGCGCGCGCTTCTACAATGAGCAGTTCTTC
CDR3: CSASPSSARFYNEQFF

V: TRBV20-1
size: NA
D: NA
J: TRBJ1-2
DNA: TGCAGTGCTAGAGACCCTAAACGGGGAGATAACTATGGCTACACCTTC
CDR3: CSARDPKRGDNYGYTF

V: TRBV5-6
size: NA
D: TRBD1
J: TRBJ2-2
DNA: TGTGCCAGCAGGGGACAGGGGTTATGGACCGGGGAGCTGTTTTTT
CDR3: CASRGQGLWTGELFF

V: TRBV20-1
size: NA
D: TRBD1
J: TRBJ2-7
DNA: TGCAGTGCTAACTCGGGACAGGGACCCTCTTCCTACGAGCAGTACTTC
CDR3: CSANSGQGPSSYEQYF

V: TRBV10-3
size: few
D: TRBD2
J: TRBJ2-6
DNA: TGTGCCATCAGTGGATGGGAGGGGAACAACGTAAATACTGGGGCCAACGTCCTGACTTTC
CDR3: CAISGWEGNNVNTGANVLTF

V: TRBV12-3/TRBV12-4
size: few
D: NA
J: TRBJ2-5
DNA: TGTGCCAGCAGTTTAAGGCGCCTCCAAGAGACCCAGTACTTC
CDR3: CASSLRRLQETQYF

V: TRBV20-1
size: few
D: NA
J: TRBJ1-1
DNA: TGCAGTGCTCGTGGTGCGGACACTGAAGCTTTCTTT
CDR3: CSARGADTEAFF

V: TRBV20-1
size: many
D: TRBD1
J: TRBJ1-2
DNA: TGCAGTGCTAGAGATCTGGGCAGGGGGAACTATGGCTACACCTTC
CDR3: CSARDLGRGNYGYTF

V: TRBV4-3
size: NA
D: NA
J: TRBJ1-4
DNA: TGCGCCAGCAGCCAAGATCGGGGGCCTAATGAAAAACTGTTTTTT
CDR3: CASSQDRGPNEKLFF

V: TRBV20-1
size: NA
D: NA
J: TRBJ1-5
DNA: TGCAGTGCTACAGGGGATAGCAATCAGCCCCAGCATTTT
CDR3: CSATGDSNQPQHF

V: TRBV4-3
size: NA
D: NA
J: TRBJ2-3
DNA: TGCGCCAGCAGCCAAGTACATATACCCAGCACAGATACGCAGTATTTT
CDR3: CASSQVHIPSTDTQYF

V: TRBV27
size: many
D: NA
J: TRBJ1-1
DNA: TGTGCCAGCAGCCTGATCATGAACACTGAAGCTTTCTTT
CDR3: CASSLIMNTEAFF

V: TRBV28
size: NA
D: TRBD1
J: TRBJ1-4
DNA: TGTGCCAGCAGAGACAGGGGCGACCCTAATTATGAAAAACTGTTTTTT
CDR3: CASRDRGDPNYEKLFF

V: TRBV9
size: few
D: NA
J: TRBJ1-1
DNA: TGTGCCAGCAGCCCTCACCAGAAGGTCGCTGAAGCTTTCTTT
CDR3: CASSPHQKVAEAFF

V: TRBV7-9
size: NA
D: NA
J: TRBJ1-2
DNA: TGTGCCAGCAGCACTATCGGGAATAACTATGGCTACACCTTC
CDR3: CASSTIGNNYGYTF

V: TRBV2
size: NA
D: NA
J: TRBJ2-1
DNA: TGTGCCAGCAGTGACGAGGCGGGCGAGCAGTTCTTC
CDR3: CASSDEAGEQFF

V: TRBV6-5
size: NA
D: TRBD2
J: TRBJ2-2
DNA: TGTGCCAGCAGTCAAGGACTAGTGGGCACCGGGGAGCTGTTTTTT
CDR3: CASSQGLVGTGELFF

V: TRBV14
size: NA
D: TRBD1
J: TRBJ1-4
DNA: TGTGCCAGCAGCCAAGATAAGGTGCTCCTGACGGGACAGAATGAAAAACTGTTTTTT
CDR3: CASSQDKVLLTGQNEKLFF

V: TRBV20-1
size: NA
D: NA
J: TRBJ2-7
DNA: TGCAGTGCTAGCAGGAGGAACTCCCTCTACAATGAGCAGTACTTC
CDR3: CSASRRNSLYNEQYF

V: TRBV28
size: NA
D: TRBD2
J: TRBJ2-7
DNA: TGTGCCAGTATTAGCGGGGCGAGCTCCTACGAGCAGTACTTC
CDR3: CASISGASSYEQYF

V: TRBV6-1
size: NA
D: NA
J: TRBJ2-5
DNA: TGTGCCAGCAGTGAACGGGCAGGCCAAGAGACCCAGTACTTC
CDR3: CASSERAGQETQYF

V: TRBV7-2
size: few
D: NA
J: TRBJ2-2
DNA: TGTGCCAGCAGCTTAGAAGGCAGGAACGCCGGGGAGCTGTTTTTT
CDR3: CASSLEGRNAGELFF

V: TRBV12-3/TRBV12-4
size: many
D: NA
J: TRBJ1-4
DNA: TGTGCCAGCAGTTTCAGGGCAACTAATGAAAAACTGTTTTTT
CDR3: CASSFRATNEKLFF

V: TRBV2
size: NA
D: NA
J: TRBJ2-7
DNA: TGTACCAGCAGGTATACAGGGTCCTACGAGCAGTACTTC
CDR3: CTSRYTGSYEQYF

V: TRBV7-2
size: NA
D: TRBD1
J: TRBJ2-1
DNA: TGTGCCAGCAGCATAGACAGGGGTGGGTTCTATGAGCAGTTCTTC
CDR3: CASSIDRGGFYEQFF